The T cell receptor beta chain described here comes from a study of blood T cell repertoires in COVID-19. This clone came up a few times. V dropped 2 bases and J dropped 1 base, with 14 bases sitting between them. The CDR3 runs to 16 residues. Germline V gives CDR1 SGHNT, CDR2 YYREEE (reference sequence). The authors' processing: Quantification of nucleated cells was approximated via reference gene primer amplification. Sequenced by immunoSEQ multiplex PCR; TCRdb stores in-frame clones only, minus some. The V and J calls and clone size are taken from that table; D and trimming were inferred from the DNA. The data show 190,000 or so clones, around nine tenths seen once.

The receptor was derived from a man aged 60 to 69 who had recovered from COVID-19. The V and J genes are TRBV5-4 and TRBJ2-3, with D possibly matching TRBD2 (6 bases). The sequenced sample was peripheral blood. The CDR3 protein is CASSFAGGRGTDTQYF. As DNA, the CDR3 is TGTGCCAGCAGCTTTGCCGGGGGTCGGGGCACAGATACGCAGTATTTT.